The rows below give T cell receptor beta chains drawn from one sample of a study of cytomegalovirus exposure and HLA in healthy donors. TCRdb's copy holds only in-frame clones and misses some; the assay was immunoSEQ multiplex PCR. This table holds under 85,000 clones, under 85% found once. The sequenced sample was PBMCs. All receptors come from a woman in her forties in good health and CMV-seropositive. The CDR3 runs from the conserved cysteine through the conserved F or W. A D gene is named only where the DNA matches it firmly. The listing skips clone size in some rows; elsewhere it reads once, few, many or a size class.

NA NA 14 TRBJ1-2 TRBV6-1 TGTGCCAGCAGTGTTTACGGAGGGGACTATGGCTACACCTTC CASSVYGGDYGYTF
TRBD1 few 16 TRBJ1-3 TRBV18 TGTGCCAGCTCACTCCGGGATGACAGGGGGCGGAACACCATATATTTT CASSLRDDRGRNTIYF
TRBD1 NA 15 TRBJ2-3 TRBV27 TGTGCCAGCAGTGACCGGGACAGGGTAAAAGATACGCAGTATTTT CASSDRDRVKDTQYF
TRBD1 once 13 TRBJ1-1 TRBV2 TGTGCCAGCATTAGGACAGGGAGGACTGAAGCTTTCTTT CASIRTGRTEAFF
NA NA 14 TRBJ2-1 TRBV5-1 TGCGCCAGCAGCTTGACAGAACTCTACAATGAGCAGTTCTTC CASSLTELYNEQFF
NA NA 13 TRBJ1-2 TRBV7-9 TGTGCCAGCACTGAACCACAGGACTATGGCTACACCTTC CASTEPQDYGYTF
TRBD1 many 13 TRBJ2-7 TRBV5-6 TGTGCCAGCAGACAGACAGGGGCCTACGAGCAGTACTTC CASRQTGAYEQYF
TRBD1 NA 15 TRBJ1-1 TRBV6-5 TGTGCCAGCAGGGGCGGGGGGACAGGGGTTGGTGGGGCTTTCTTT CASRGGGTGVGGAFF
TRBD1 NA 17 TRBJ2-7 TRBV5-1 TGCGCCAGCAGCTCCCTTGTACCGGGACAGGGAAACTACGAGCAGTACTTC CASSSLVPGQGNYEQYF
TRBD1 NA 15 TRBJ1-2 TRBV11-2 TGTGCCAGCAGAGACCCAACAGGGGCTCCCTATGGCTACACCTTC CASRDPTGAPYGYTF
TRBD2 NA 16 TRBJ2-1 TRBV5-1 TGCGCCAGCAGCTCGTCGGGACTAGCGGGGAACAATGAGCAGTTCTTC CASSSSGLAGNNEQFF
NA NA 15 TRBJ1-1 TRBV27 TGTGCCAGCAGCCCAGTCAGGGCGGGGCACACTGAAGCTTTCTTT CASSPVRAGHTEAFF
NA NA 16 TRBJ1-5 TRBV28 TGTGCCAGCAGTTTTGGGAGGTGGGGGTACAATCAGCCCCAGCATTTT CASSFGRWGYNQPQHF
NA NA 15 TRBJ1-1 TRBV30 TGTGCCTGGAGTGTACAGGGTTCTTGGAACACTGAAGCTTTCTTT CAWSVQGSWNTEAFF
TRBD1 NA 14 TRBJ2-7 TRBV2 TGTGCCAGCAGCCGGGGACAGGCATCCTGGGAGCAGTACTTC CASSRGQASWEQYF
NA NA 12 TRBJ1-5 TRBV7-9 TGTGCCAGCAGCCTTAGCAATCAGCCCCAGCATTTT CASSLSNQPQHF
NA NA 16 TRBJ1-2 TRBV6-5 TGTGCCAGCAGTTACTCGATGTTCCGGGGGAACTATGGCTACACCTTC CASSYSMFRGNYGYTF
TRBD1 NA 15 TRBJ2-5 TRBV7-9 TGTGCCAGCGGCACCGGGACAGGGGGGAGGGAGACCCAGTACTTC CASGTGTGGRETQYF
NA NA 14 TRBJ1-2 TRBV2 TGTGCCAGCAGGATAATGGACAGTTCCTATGGCTACACCTTC CASRIMDSSYGYTF
NA NA 15 TRBJ2-7 TRBV2 TGTGCCAGCAGTGTAGGACACCTGCCGACCTACGAGCAGTACTTC CASSVGHLPTYEQYF
NA NA 13 TRBJ2-7 TRBV2 TGTGCCAGCAGTGGGCAGGTTTCCTACGAGCAGTACTTC CASSGQVSYEQYF
TRBD2 NA 15 TRBJ2-1 TRBV6-5 TGTGCCAGCAGACGGACTAGCGGGGGGGCTATTGAGCAGTTCTTC CASRRTSGGAIEQFF
NA NA 15 TRBJ2-5 TRBV6-6 TGTGCCAGCAGTTACGAGCGGTTAAGTCAGGAGACCCAGTACTTC CASSYERLSQETQYF
NA NA 15 TRBJ1-1 TRBV19 TGTGCCAGTAGTATAGTTCCCGGGGGGAACACTGAAGCTTTCTTT CASSIVPGGNTEAFF
TRBD1 NA 14 TRBJ1-3 TRBV28 TGTGCCAGCAGGGAGACAGGGGCCGGAAACACCATATATTTT CASRETGAGNTIYF
NA NA 16 TRBJ2-1 TRBV18 TGTGCCACCTCAGGACTACCTAAAAGCTCCTACAATGAGCAGTTCTTC CATSGLPKSSYNEQFF
NA NA 13 TRBJ2-1 TRBV5-4 TGTGCCAGCAGCCCGACAGGATACAATGAGCAGTTCTTC CASSPTGYNEQFF
NA NA 14 TRBJ1-2 TRBV29-1 TGCAGCGCCTCAGGCACCAGCCTCGGCTATGGCTACACCTTC CSASGTSLGYGYTF